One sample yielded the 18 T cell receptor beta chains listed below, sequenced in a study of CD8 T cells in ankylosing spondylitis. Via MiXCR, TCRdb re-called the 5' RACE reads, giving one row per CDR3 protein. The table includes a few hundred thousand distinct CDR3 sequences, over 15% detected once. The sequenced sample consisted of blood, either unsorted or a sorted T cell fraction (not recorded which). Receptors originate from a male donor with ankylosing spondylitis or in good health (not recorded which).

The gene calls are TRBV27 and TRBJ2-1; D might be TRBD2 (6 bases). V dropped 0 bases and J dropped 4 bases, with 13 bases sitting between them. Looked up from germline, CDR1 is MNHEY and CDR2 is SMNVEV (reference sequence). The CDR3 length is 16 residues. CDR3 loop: CASSLSGDFLYNEQFF. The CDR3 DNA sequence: TGTGCCAGCAGTTTATCCGGGGACTTCCTTTACAATGAGCAGTTCTTC.

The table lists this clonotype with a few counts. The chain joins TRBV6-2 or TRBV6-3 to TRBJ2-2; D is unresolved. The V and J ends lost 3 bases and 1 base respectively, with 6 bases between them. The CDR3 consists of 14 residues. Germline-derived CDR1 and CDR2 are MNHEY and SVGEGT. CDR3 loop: CASSYLLNTGELFF. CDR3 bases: TGTGCCAGCAGTTATCTCCTGAACACCGGGGAGCTGTTTTTT.

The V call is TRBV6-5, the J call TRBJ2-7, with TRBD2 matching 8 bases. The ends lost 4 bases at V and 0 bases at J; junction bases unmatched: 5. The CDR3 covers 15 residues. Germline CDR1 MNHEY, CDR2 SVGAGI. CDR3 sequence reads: CASSSQLADSYEQYF. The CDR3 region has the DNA TGTGCCAGCAGTTCACAACTAGCGGACTCCTACGAGCAGTACTTC.

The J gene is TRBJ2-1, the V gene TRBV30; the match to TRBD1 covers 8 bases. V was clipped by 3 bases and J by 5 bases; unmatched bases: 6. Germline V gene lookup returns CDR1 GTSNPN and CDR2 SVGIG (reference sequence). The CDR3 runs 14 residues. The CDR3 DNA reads TGTGCCTGGAGCCACGGGACAGGTAACAATGAGCAGTTCTTC. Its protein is CAWSHGTGNNEQFF.

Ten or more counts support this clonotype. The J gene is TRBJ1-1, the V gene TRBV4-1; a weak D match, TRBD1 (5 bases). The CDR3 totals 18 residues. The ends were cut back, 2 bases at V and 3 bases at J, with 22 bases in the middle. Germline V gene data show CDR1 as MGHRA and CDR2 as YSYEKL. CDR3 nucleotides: TGCGCCAGCAGCCAAAGGATTTCGGGGACCCGGGTGGACACTGAAGCTTTCTTT. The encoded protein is CASSQRISGTRVDTEAFF.

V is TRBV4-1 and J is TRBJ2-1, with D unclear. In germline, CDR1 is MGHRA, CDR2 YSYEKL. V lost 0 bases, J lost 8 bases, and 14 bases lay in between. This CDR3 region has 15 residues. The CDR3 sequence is CASSQERSWRDEQFF. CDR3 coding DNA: TGCGCCAGCAGCCAAGAGCGCTCTTGGCGCGATGAGCAGTTCTTC.

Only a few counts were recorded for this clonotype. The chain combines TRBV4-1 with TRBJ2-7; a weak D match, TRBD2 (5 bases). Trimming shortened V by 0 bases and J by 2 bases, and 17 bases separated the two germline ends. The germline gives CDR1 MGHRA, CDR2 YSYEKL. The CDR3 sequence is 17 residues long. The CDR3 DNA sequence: TGCGCCAGCAGCCAAGAAGTCATCGGGGTGGCTGCCTACGAGCAGTACTTC. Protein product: CASSQEVIGVAAYEQYF.

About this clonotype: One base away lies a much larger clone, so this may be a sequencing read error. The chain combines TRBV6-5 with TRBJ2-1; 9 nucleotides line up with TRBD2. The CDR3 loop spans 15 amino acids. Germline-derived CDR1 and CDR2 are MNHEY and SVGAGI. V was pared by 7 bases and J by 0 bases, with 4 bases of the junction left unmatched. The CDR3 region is CASTLLAGSYNEQFF. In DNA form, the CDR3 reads TGTGCCAGCACCTTACTAGCGGGCTCCTACAATGAGCAGTTCTTC.

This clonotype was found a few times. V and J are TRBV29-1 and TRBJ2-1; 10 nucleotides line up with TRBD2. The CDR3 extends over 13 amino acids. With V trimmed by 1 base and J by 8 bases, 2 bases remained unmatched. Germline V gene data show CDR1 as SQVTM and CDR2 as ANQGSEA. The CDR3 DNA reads TGCAGCGTTGAAGTTGGGACTAGCGATGAGCAGTTCTTC. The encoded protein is CSVEVGTSDEQFF.

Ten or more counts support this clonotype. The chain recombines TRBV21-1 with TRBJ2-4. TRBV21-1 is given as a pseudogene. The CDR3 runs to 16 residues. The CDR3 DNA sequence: TGTGCCAGCAGCAAAGCGCGGAGGGCTGCCAAAAACATTCAGTACTTC. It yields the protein CASSKARRAAKNIQYF.

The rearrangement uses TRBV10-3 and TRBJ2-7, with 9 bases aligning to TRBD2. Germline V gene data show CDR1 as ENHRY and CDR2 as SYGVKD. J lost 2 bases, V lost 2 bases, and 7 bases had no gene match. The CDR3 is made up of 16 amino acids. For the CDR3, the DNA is TGTGCCATCAGTGAGCCCCCCGCGGGAGGGCCCTACGAGCAGTACTTC. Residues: CAISEPPAGGPYEQYF.

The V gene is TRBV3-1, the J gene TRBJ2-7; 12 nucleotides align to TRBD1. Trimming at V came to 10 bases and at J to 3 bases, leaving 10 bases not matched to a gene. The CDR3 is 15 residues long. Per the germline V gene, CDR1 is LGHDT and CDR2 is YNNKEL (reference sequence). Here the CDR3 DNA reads TGTGCCACCAGTCCTGGGACAGGGGGCTTCTACGAGCAGTACTTC. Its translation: CATSPGTGGFYEQYF.

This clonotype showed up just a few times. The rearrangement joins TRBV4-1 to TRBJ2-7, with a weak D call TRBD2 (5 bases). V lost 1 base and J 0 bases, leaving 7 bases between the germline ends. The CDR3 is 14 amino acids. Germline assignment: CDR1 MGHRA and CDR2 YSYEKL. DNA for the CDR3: TGCGCCAGCAGCCAAGTTAGCGACTCCTACGAGCAGTACTTC. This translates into CASSQVSDSYEQYF.

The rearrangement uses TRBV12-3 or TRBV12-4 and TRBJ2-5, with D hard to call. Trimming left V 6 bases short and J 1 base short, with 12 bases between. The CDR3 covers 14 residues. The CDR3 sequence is CASSQSGSQETQYF. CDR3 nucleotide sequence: TGTGCCAGCAGCCAATCCGGGTCCCAAGAGACCCAGTACTTC.

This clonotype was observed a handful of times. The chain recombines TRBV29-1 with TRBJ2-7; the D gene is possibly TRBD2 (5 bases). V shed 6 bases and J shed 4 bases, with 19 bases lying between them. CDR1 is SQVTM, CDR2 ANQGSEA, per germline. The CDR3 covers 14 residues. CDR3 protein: CSVGARGNGYEQYF. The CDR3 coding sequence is TGCAGCGTCGGCGCCCGAGGGAATGGGTACGAGCAGTACTTC.

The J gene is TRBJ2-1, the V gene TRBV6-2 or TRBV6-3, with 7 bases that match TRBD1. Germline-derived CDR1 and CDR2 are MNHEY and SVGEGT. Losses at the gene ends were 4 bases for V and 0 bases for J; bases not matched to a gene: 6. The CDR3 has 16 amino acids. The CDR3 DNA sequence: TGTGCCAGCAGTTTAAGGGGGCTAAGCTCCTACAATGAGCAGTTCTTC. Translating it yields CASSLRGLSSYNEQFF.

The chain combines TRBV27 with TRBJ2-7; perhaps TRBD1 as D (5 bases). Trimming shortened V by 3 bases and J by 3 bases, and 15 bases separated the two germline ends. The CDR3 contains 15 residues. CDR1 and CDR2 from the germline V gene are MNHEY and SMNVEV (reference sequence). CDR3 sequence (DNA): TGTGCCAGCAGTTTGTCGGCAGGACAAGGCTACGAGCAGTACTTC. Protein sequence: CASSLSAGQGYEQYF.

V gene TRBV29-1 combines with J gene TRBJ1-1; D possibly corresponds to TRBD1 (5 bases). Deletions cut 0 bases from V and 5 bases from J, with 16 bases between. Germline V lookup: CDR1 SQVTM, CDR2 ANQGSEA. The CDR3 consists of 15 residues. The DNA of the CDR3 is TGCAGCGTTGAAGATCTGGGCAGGGTAGGGACTGAAGCTTTCTTT. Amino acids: CSVEDLGRVGTEAFF.